The 12 T cell receptor beta chains below were found in one sample sequenced in a study of T cells in Graves' hyperthyroidism and ophthalmopathy. RNA transcripts provided the source from which TCR beta CDR3 regions were amplified. Carried out on the TCR CDR3, a first-round RT-PCR used the HTBI primer set. TCRdb ran MiXCR on the multiplex PCR reads and lists one entry per CDR3 protein. Found here are about 560,000 distinct CDR3 sequences, 15% to 20% of them singletons; the top ten hold 15% to 20%. Material: blood. These receptors all stem from a woman aged 18-29 years with Graves' hyperthyroidism.

The table lists this clonotype with many counts. The rearrangement links TRBV7-3 to TRBJ2-1, with 8 bases fitting TRBD1. The J segment lost 8 bases and the V segment lost 5 bases, leaving 8 bases of the junction unmatched. CDR1 and CDR2 (germline): SGHTA, FQGTGA. CDR3 size: 14 residues. The CDR3 DNA reads TGTGCCAGCAGCGCACAGGGGGGTTTAGATGAGCAGTTCTTC. It specifies CASSAQGGLDEQFF. Full variable domain (missing parts from reference TRBV7-3 and TRBJ2-1): GAGVSQTPSNKVTEKGKYVELRCDPISGHTALYWYRQSLGQGPEFLIYFQGTGAADDSGLPNDRFFAVRPEGSVSTLKIQRTERGDSAVYLCASSAQGGLDEQFFGPGTRLTVL.

This clonotype was counted many times. V is TRBV28 and J is TRBJ2-7, with 15 bases lining up with TRBD2. Unmatched junction bases numbered 4, after V lost 4 bases and J lost 3 bases. Germline V gene sequence: CDR1 MDHEN, CDR2 SYDVKM. This CDR3 has 16 residues. Here the CDR3 DNA reads TGTGCCAGCAGTTCCCAGGGACTAGCGGGAGGCTACGAGCAGTACTTC. Translating it yields CASSSQGLAGGYEQYF.

The chain links TRBV6-1 to TRBJ2-1; D unclear. Trimming cost V 4 bases and J 6 bases, with 13 bases left between them. Looked up from germline, CDR1 is MNHNS and CDR2 is SASEGT. CDR3 length: 14 amino acids. The CDR3 loop is CASSALGGSNEQFF. The CDR3 DNA reads TGTGCCAGCAGTGCCCTCGGTGGCAGCAATGAGCAGTTCTTC.

This clonotype showed up many times. V usage is TRBV12-3 or TRBV12-4 and J usage is TRBJ2-7; tentative D call: TRBD2 (6 bases). Trimming took off 3 bases at V and 6 bases at J, with 6 bases between the two ends. The CDR3 extends over 11 amino acids. The CDR3 loop reads CASSLEGEQYF. The CDR3 bases are TGTGCCAGCAGTTTGGAGGGCGAGCAGTACTTC.

The chain employs TRBV2 and TRBJ1-1; tentatively, D is TRBD1 (5 bases). Per the germline V gene, CDR1 is SNHLY and CDR2 is FYNNEI. Trimming removed 8 bases from V and 0 bases from J, with 10 bases in between. CDR3 length equals 13 residues. In DNA form, the CDR3 reads TGTGCCAGCGAGACAGACATGAACACTGAAGCTTTCTTT. This sequence encodes CASETDMNTEAFF.

This clonotype came up many times. The chain joins TRBV13 to TRBJ2-3, with a weak D call TRBD2 (5 bases). The CDR3 runs to 15 residues. Trimming removed 8 bases at V and 2 bases at J, with 17 bases between. Germline V gives CDR1 PRHDT, CDR2 FYEKMQ (reference sequence). The CDR3 sequence is CASSDGVGTTDTQYF. CDR3 in DNA: TGTGCCAGCTCTGACGGGGTAGGCACCACAGATACGCAGTATTTT.

There are many counts of this clonotype. This chain links TRBV29-1 with TRBJ1-3; no firm D call. Germline V gene lookup returns CDR1 SQVTM and CDR2 ANQGSEA. Trimming left V 0 bases short and J 0 bases short, with 9 bases between. The CDR3 has 15 amino acids. The CDR3 nucleotides read TGCAGCGTTGAAGATGTGGGGTTCTCTGGAAACACCATATATTTT. Protein sequence: CSVEDVGFSGNTIYF.

There are many counts of this clonotype. The chain joins TRBV2 to TRBJ2-7; TRBD2 matches 12 bases. CDR3 length: 14 amino acids. Unmatched junction bases numbered 4, after V lost 7 bases and J lost 3 bases. Germline V CDR1 and CDR2: SNHLY, FYNNEI. DNA for the CDR3: TGTGCCAGCATGCTAGCGGGAGGGTTCTACGAGCAGTACTTC. Encoded protein: CASMLAGGFYEQYF. The full variable domain, its missing parts supplied by reference TRBV2 and TRBJ2-7, is EPEVTQTPSHQVTQMGQEVILRCVPISNHLYFYWYRQILGQKVEFLVSFYNNEISEKSEIFDDQFSVERPDGSNFTLKIRSTKLEDSAMYFCASMLAGGFYEQYFGPGTRLTVT.

This rearrangement joins TRBV28 to TRBJ2-7; D is unclear. In germline, CDR1 is MDHEN, CDR2 SYDVKM. With 3 bases removed from V and 3 bases from J, the gap between germline ends came to 9 bases. The CDR3 spans 13 residues. CDR3 in amino acids: CASSLVANYEQYF. In DNA form, the CDR3 reads TGTGCCAGCAGTTTGGTCGCAAACTACGAGCAGTACTTC.

The table lists this clonotype with many counts. The V call is TRBV7-2, the J call TRBJ1-4; D call uncertain. Germline V gene data show CDR1 as SGHTA and CDR2 as FQGNSA. The CDR3 has 16 residues. Trimming stripped 1 base from V and 8 bases from J, with 17 bases between. DNA for the CDR3: TGTGCCAGCAGCTTAGGAGGCGAGGTGGCGTCGGAAAAACTGTTTTTT. This sequence encodes CASSLGGEVASEKLFF.

Points on this clonotype: At one of its ends the junction is not consistent with the germline gene, which may arise from a read error. The rearrangement uses TRBV11-2 and TRBJ2-4; 7 bases are shared with TRBD2. The CDR3 is 15 residues long. Germline V gene sequence: CDR1 SGHAT, CDR2 FQNNGV. CDR3 amino acids: CASSLGGVSKNIPYF. CDR3 bases: TGTGCCAGCAGCTTGGGGGGGGTTTCCAAAAACATTCCGTACTTC.

This clonotype was detected many times. The gene calls are TRBV20-1 and TRBJ1-1, with TRBD1 as a possible D gene (6 bases). The V and J ends lost 1 base and 4 bases respectively, with 13 bases between them. Germline V lookup: CDR1 DFQATT, CDR2 SNEGSKA (reference sequence). The CDR3 has 14 amino acids. CDR3 protein: CSARGGQGSTEAFF. The CDR3 nucleotides are TGCAGTGCTAGAGGGGGGCAGGGGAGCACTGAAGCTTTCTTT.